The clone carrying this TCR beta chain has only a few counts. Its matching antigen is unknown. This sample is part of a study of T-cell memory formation after mild COVID-19. Study-wide background: Clustering of TCRs was largely donor specific. Study results and limitations: The appearance of some responding clones in pre-infection memory suggested that cross-reactive memory joined. The main location of contracting CD4+ clones was CM and EM, and that of contracting CD8+ clones was EMRA.

TCRdb reprocessed the 5' RACE reads with MiXCR, giving one entry per CDR3 protein. This table has around 110,000 distinct CDR3 sequences, approximately 17% appearing once. In germline, CDR1 is DFQATT, CDR2 SNEGSKA (reference sequence). The junction had 4 bases not matched to a gene; V was cut back by 0 bases and J by 2 bases. The CDR3 consists of 15 residues. This chain uses TRBV20-1 with TRBJ2-7; 10 nucleotides line up with TRBD2. Sequencing used PBMCs or a T cell subset sorted from them (not recorded which). This receptor was taken from an adult woman who had mild COVID-19 (a few samples of this study predate the infection). Cell type and time point are not known. The CDR3, as DNA: TGCAGTGCTAGAGATCAAACTAGCGGGACCTACGAGCAGTACTTC. Translated, it gives CSARDQTSGTYEQYF.